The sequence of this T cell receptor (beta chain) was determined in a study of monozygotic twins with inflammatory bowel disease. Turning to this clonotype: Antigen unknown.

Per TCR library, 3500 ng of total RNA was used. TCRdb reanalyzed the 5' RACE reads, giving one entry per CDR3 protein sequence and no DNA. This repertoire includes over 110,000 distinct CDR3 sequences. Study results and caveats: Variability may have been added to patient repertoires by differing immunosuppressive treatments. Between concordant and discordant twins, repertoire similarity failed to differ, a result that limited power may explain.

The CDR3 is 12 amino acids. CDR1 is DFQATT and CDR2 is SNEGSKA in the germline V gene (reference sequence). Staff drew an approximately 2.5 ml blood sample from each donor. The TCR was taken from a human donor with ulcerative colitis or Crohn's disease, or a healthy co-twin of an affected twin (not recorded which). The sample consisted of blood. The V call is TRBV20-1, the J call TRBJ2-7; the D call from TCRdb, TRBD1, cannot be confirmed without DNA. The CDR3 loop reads CSAHQDNYEQYF.